The entry below describes one TCR beta chain. This clonotype has only a few counts. Its cognate antigen has yet to be identified. The sample holds no much larger clone one base away, and base qualities are not on file. The meaning of the sample's treatment or condition label: in vitro stimulation with specific CMV peptide epitopes to enrich CMV-specific T cells. CDR1 and CDR2 are drawn from the germline V gene: SGHVS, FNYEAQ. Trimming removed 2 bases from V and 0 bases from J; the gene matches leave 11 bases unexplained. The CDR3 measures 21 amino acids from cysteine to phenylalanine. Only CDR3 DNA is held: 63 bases, read in frame from base 1. This sample is drawn from a study of T cell repertoires in cytomegalovirus infection (dated by TCRdb to between 2017 and 2020). Context from the whole study: Recently identified HLA-C-restricted CMV epitopes, whose presentation resists viral immunomodulation, were targeted by peptide stimulations together with well-studied HLA-B-restricted epitopes. Donor HLA type was relevant to the analysis, as public TCR beta signatures indicated carriage of CMV infection together with the matching HLA type. On the study overall, not on this receptor specifically: In both this cohort and an independent cohort of a few hundred donors, the cumulative frequency of public TCR beta family members distinguished carriers of CMV infection plus the relevant HLA type. The ex vivo response was dominated by HLA-C-restricted CMV-specific TCR beta clonotypes, and the single most frequent clonotype in two of eight donors was supplied by these HLA-C-restricted clonotypes.

Sequenced using an Illumina HiSeq 1500. TCRdb reprocessing: public reads trimmed at Q25 with fastp, clones called with MiXCR, in-frame beta chains kept. Rows are combined by CDR3 protein, so each entry shows the most common genes and DNA. This sample gives 70,000 or so distinct CDR3 sequences in total; about 26% of them show up just once. 59% of the sample belongs to the ten largest clones. The clonotype originates from a human donor in good health (CMV status not recorded). Some clones in this sample may be carry-over from other donors' samples. The rearranged segments are TRBV7-6 and TRBJ2-6; 12 bases in the junction line up with TRBD1. Sequences were derived from CD8+ T cells from cultured PBMCs, sampled from culture after CMV antigen stimulation. Here is the DNA: TGTGCCAGCAGCTTACGGGACAGGGGGCCCCCTAACACCTCTGGGGCCAACGTCCTGACTTTC. It is translated as CASSLRDRGPPNTSGANVLTF.